This T cell receptor (beta chain) was recorded in a study of blood T cell repertoires in COVID-19 (dated by TCRdb to the early 2020s). A note on the overall study: The collaborator samples originated in the United States, Italy and Spain and spanned the acute and convalescent phases of COVID-19. The repertoires were released in a freely available public database intended as a resource for research on the immune response to SARS-CoV-2. The samples were drawn from two sources: the first 160 participants of the ongoing ImmuneRACE study, and fewer than 1,500 subjects contributed by 6 global collaborators. HLA class I and class II types, where available, came from metadata supplied by the sample provider rather than from assay-based typing. A de-identified subject ID, COVID-19 status, age in years and sex were almost always included in the sample metadata. The material from the prospective study consisted of cDNA or gDNA derived from T cells, B-cell-depleted T cells, or PBMCs. Subjects who had been exposed to COVID-19, were actively infected with it, or had recovered from it provided the deeply sampled blood TCRbeta repertoires that made up the dataset.

For CDR1 and CDR2, the germline V gene lists MDHEN and SYDVKM. Inclusive of the bounding cysteine and phenylalanine, the CDR3 is 15 residues long. Only the CDR3 part of the read is kept: 45 bases, read in frame from the first base. What the study reported, not specific to this receptor: How much clinical and demographic metadata was included differed by source and by participant, and the metadata was provided uncurated.

Collaborating institutions collected whole blood in K2EDTA tubes following their own protocols. For TCRbeta analysis, collaborators shipped samples in one of three forms: frozen whole blood, isolated PBMCs, or DNA extracted from either of those sample types. Concerning this clone: Its target antigen remains unknown. No per-base quality is available; no much larger clone lies one base away.

TCRbeta CDR3 regions were amplified from genomic DNA by means of the immunoSEQ Assay, a bias-controlled multiplex PCR. Concerning the study's data processing: The number of nucleated cells in each sample was estimated by amplification of reference gene primers within the assay. Sequence reads were collapsed and filtered to measure the absolute abundance of every unique TCRbeta CDR3 rearrangement. For each sample, productive Simpson clonality was calculated by taking the square root of Simpson's diversity index across productive rearrangements. In TCRdb, the immuneACCESS table is reduced to in-frame sequences with V and J assigned. These tables do not hold every clone; where another copy was compared, an unresolved V gene accounts for under half, and the others remain unexplained. The V and J calls and clone size are taken from that table; D and trimming were inferred from the DNA. The sample contains some 170,000 clones, 75% to 90% of them found a single time. The ten largest clones add up to around 7.5% of the sample.

The sequenced sample consisted of peripheral blood. The sequence derives from a woman aged 55-70 years with acute or convalescent COVID-19. Recombination joined TRBV28 with TRBJ1-5; tentative D gene TRBD1, with 6 bases matching. The CDR3 corresponds to CAATGSRGSNQPQHF. The sequenced DNA is TGTGCGGCCACAGGGAGCCGGGGTAGCAATCAGCCCCAGCATTTT.